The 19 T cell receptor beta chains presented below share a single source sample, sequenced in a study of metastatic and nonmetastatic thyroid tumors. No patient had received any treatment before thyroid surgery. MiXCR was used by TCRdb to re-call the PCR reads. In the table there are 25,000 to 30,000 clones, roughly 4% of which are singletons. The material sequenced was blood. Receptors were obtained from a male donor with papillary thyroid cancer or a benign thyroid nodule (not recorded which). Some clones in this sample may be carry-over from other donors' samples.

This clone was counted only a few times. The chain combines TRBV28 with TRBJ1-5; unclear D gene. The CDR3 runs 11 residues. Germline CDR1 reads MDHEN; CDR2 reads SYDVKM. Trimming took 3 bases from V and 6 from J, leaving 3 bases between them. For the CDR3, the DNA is TGTGCCAGCAGTTTCGGTCAGCCCCAGCATTTT. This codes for CASSFGQPQHF.

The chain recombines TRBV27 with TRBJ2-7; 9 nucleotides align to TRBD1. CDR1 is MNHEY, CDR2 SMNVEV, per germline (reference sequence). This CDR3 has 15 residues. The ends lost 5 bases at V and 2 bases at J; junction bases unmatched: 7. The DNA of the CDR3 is TGTGCCAGCAGTACCCGGACAGGGGCAACCTACGAGCAGTACTTC. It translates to CASSTRTGATYEQYF.

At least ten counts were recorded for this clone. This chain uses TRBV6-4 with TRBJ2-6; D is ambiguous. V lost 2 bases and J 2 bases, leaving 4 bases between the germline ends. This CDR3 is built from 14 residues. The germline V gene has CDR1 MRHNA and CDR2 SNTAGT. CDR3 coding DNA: TGTGCCAGCAGTGACGGGGCTGGGGCCAACGTCCTGACTTTC. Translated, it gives CASSDGAGANVLTF.

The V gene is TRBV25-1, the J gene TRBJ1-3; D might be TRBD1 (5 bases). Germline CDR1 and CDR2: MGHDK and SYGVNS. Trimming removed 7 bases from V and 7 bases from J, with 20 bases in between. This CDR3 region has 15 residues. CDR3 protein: CASMGRWGSLNTIYF. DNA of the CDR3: TGTGCCAGCATGGGGCGATGGGGCTCTCTGAACACCATATATTTT. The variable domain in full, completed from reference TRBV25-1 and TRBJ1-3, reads EADIYQTPRYLVIGTGKKITLECSQTMGHDKMYWYQQDPGMELHLIHYSYGVNSTEKGDLSSESTVSRIRTEHFPLTLESARPSHTSQYLCASMGRWGSLNTIYFGEGSWLTVV.

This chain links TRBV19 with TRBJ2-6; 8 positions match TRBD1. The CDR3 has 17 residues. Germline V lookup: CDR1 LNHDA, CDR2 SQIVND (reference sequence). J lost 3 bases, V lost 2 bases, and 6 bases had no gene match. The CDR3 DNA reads TGTGCCAGTAGTATACAGGCAGGGGGCCGTGGGGCCAACGTCCTGACTTTC. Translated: CASSIQAGGRGANVLTF.

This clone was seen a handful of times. The CDR3 protein is CASSFKTERNEQFF. The CDR3, as DNA: TGTGCCAGCAGCTTCAAGACAGAGAGGAATGAGCAGTTCTTC. J is TRBJ2-1 and V is TRBV7-9, with D perhaps TRBD1 (5 bases). This CDR3 has 14 amino acids. In germline, CDR1 is SEHNR, CDR2 FQNEAQ (reference sequence). The ends were cut back, 3 bases at V and 7 bases at J, with 13 bases in the middle. The full variable domain, completed using reference TRBV7-9 and TRBJ2-1, is DTGVSQNPRHKITKRGQNVTFRCDPISEHNRLYWYRQTLGQGPEFLTYFQNEAQLEKSRLLSDRFSAERPKGSFSTLEIQRTEQGDSAMYLCASSFKTERNEQFFGPGTRLTVL.

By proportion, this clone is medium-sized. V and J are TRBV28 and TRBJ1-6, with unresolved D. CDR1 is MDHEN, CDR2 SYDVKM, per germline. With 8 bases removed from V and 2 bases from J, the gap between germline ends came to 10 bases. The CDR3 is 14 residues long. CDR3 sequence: CASHDRAYNSPLHF. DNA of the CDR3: TGTGCCAGCCACGACCGAGCCTATAATTCACCCCTCCACTTT.

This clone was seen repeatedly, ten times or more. This CDR3 reads CASSIVGGRPYNEQFF. CDR3 nucleotide sequence: TGTGCCAGTAGTATAGTTGGTGGGAGACCCTACAATGAGCAGTTCTTC. The chain is built from TRBV19 and TRBJ2-1; D is possibly TRBD2 (5 bases). The CDR3 length is 16 residues. CDR1 is LNHDA, CDR2 SQIVND, per germline (reference sequence). V dropped 1 base and J dropped 2 bases, with 12 bases sitting between them.

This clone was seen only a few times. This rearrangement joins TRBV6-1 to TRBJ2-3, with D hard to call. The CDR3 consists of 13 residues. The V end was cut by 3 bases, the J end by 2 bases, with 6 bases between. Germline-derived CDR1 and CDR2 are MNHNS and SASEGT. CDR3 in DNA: TGTGCCAGCAGTGATAAGACCACAGATACGCAGTATTTT. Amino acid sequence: CASSDKTTDTQYF.

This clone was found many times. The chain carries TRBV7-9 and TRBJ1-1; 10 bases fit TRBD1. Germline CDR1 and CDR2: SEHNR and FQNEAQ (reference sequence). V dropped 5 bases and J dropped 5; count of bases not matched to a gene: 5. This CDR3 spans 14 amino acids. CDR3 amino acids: CASSRTGGRTEAFF. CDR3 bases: TGTGCCAGCAGCCGGACAGGGGGGAGGACTGAAGCTTTCTTT.

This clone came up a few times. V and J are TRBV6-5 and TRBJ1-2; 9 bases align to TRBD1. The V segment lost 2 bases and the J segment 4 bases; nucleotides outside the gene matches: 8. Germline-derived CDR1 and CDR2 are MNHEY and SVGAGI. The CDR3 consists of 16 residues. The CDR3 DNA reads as TGTGCCAGCAGTTACCTAATGACAGGGGGAGTCTATGGCTACACCTTC. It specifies CASSYLMTGGVYGYTF.

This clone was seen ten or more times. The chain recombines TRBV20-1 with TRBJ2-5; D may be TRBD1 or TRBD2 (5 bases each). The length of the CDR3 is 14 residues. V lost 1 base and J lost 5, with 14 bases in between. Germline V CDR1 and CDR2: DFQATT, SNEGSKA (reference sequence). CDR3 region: CSARVSGAGETQYF. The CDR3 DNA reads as TGCAGTGCTAGAGTGTCCGGGGCTGGGGAGACCCAGTACTTC.

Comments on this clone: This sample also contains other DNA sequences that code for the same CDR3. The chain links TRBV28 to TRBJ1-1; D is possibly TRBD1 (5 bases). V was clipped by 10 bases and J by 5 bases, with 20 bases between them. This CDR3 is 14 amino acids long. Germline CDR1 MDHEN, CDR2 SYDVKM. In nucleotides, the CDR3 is TGTGCCACCTTTTTTGGGACTGGGACTACTGAAGCTTTCTTT. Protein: CATFFGTGTTEAFF.

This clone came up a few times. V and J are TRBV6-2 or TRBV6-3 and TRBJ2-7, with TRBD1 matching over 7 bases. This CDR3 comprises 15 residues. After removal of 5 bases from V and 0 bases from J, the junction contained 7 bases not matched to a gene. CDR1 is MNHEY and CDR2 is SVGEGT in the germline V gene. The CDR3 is CASSVATGDSYEQYF. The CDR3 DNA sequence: TGTGCCAGCAGTGTGGCTACAGGGGACTCCTACGAGCAGTACTTC.

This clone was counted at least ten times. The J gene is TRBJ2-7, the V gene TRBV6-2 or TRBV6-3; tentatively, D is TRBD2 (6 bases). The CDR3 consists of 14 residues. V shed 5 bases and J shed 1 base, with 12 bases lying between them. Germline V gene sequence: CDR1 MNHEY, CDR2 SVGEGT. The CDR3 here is CASSTRGKSYEQYF. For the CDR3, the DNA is TGTGCCAGCAGTACACGGGGGAAGTCCTACGAGCAGTACTTC.

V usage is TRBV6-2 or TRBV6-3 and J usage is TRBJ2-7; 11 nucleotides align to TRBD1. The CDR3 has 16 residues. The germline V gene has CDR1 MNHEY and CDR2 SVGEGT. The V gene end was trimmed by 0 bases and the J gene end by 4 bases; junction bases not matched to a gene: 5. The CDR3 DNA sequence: TGTGCCAGCAGTTACTCAGGGAGGGACAGGGGGTACGAGCAGTACTTC. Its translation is CASSYSGRDRGYEQYF.

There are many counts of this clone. The CDR3 spells CSVGGPYSNQPQHF. The CDR3 nucleotides are TGCAGCGTTGGGGGGCCCTATAGCAATCAGCCCCAGCATTTT. The V and J genes are TRBV29-1 and TRBJ1-5, with a weak D call TRBD1 (6 bases). CDR1 and CDR2 (germline): SQVTM, ANQGSEA. This CDR3 region has 14 residues. V shed 4 bases and J shed 0 bases, with 10 bases lying between them.

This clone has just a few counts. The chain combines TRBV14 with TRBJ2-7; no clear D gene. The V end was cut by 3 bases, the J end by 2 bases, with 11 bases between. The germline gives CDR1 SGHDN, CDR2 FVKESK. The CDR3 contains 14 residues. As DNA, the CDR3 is TGTGCCAGCAGCCAGCAGTTTGGAACCTACGAGCAGTACTTC. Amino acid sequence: CASSQQFGTYEQYF.

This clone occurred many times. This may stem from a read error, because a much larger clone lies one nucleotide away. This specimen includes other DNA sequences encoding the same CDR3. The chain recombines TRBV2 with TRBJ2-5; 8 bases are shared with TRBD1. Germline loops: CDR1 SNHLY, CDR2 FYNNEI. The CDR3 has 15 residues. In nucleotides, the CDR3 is TGTGCCGGCAGTGACTCCGGACAGGGCCTAGAGACCCAGTACTTC. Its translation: CAGSDSGQGLETQYF.